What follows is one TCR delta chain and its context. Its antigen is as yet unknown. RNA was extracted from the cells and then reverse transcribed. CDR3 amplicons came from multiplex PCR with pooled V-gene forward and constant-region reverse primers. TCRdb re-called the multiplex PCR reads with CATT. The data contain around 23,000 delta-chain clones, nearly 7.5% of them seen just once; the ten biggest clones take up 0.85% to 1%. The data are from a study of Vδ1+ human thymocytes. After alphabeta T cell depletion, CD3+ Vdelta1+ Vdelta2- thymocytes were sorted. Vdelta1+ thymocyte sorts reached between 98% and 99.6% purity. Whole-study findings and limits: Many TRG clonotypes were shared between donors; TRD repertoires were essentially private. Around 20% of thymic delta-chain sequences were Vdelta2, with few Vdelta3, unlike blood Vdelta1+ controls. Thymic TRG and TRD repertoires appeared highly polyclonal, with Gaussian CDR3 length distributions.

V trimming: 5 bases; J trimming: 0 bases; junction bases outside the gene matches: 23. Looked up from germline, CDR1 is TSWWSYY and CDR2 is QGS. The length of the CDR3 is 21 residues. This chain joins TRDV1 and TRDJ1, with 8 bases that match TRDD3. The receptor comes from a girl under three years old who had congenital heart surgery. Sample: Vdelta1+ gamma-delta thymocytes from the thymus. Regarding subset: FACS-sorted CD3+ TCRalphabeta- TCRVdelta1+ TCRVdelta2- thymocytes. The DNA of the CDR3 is TGTGCTCTTGGGTCCTCCGGCCCCATTACTGGGGGGCTCCGGTACACCGATAAACTCATCTTT. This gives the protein CALGSSGPITGGLRYTDKLIF.